This T cell receptor (beta chain) was identified in a study of T cells in Graves' hyperthyroidism and ophthalmopathy. Study-level results: Most clonotypes that expanded in the thyroid above 0.001 also showed up in blood.

Investigators excluded patients with uncontrolled infection, other autoimmune disease, pregnancy or lactation. The PBMCs studied were ones that came from about 9.9 ml fresh peripheral blood. This clonotype was counted at least ten times. Its antigen is as yet unknown. The CDR3 has 12 residues. V lost 6 bases and J 8 bases, leaving 13 bases between the germline ends. TCR beta CDR3 regions were amplified from RNA transcripts. During a first-round RT-PCR of the TCR CDR3, the HTBI primer set was used. MiXCR, applied by TCRdb to the multiplex PCR reads, yields one record per CDR3 protein. The table includes a few hundred thousand distinct CDR3 sequences, 14% to 15% detected once.

This rearrangement joins TRBV12-3 or TRBV12-4 to TRBJ1-2; D unclear. The specimen was blood. The receptor was derived from a middle-aged woman with Graves' hyperthyroidism that later progressed to Graves' ophthalmopathy. This chain's CDR3 is CASSQGPTGYTF. CDR3 nucleotides: TGTGCCAGCAGCCAAGGACCGACGGGCTACACCTTC.